Following are 9 T cell receptor beta chains from one sample sequenced in a study of T cell responses to AZD1222 COVID-19 vaccine. Assay used: immunoSEQ multiplex PCR; TCRdb lists only in-frame clones, some missing. The sample holds about 160,000 clones, around nine tenths seen once. Sequencing used peripheral blood, obtained on day 0 of AZD1222 vaccination. Receptors originate from an adult in good health.

The V and J genes are TRBV18 and TRBJ2-7; a weak D match, TRBD1 (7 bases). V was trimmed by 4 bases and J by 0 bases, leaving 19 bases between them. Germline V gene sequence: CDR1 KGHSH, CDR2 LQKENI. CDR3 length: 17 amino acids. CDR3 residues: CASSLTEGTVSSYEQYF. CDR3 nucleotides: TGTGCCAGCTCACTAACGGAGGGGACAGTTAGCTCCTACGAGCAGTACTTC.

The V and J genes are TRBV28 and TRBJ2-5; 7 positions match TRBD1. Trimming at V came to 8 bases and at J to 0 bases, leaving 3 bases not matched to a gene. The length of the CDR3 is 13 residues. Germline lookup yields CDR1 MDHEN and CDR2 SYDVKM. As DNA, the CDR3 is TGTGCCAGCGAGGGACAGAACCAAGAGACCCAGTACTTC. Translation gives CASEGQNQETQYF.

The chain recombines TRBV5-1 with TRBJ1-2, with unresolved D. CDR3 size: 14 residues. The germline V and J ends were trimmed by 0 bases and 2 bases, with 8 bases remaining between them. Per germline, CDR1 SGHRS and CDR2 YFSETQ. The chain's CDR3 is CASSLGQLNYGYTF. CDR3 sequence (DNA): TGCGCCAGCAGCTTGGGGCAGCTCAACTATGGCTACACCTTC.

The rearrangement links TRBV28 to TRBJ2-7; 10 bases agree with TRBD2. CDR1 is MDHEN, CDR2 SYDVKM, per germline. The length of the CDR3 is 17 residues. V gave up 2 bases and J gave up 6 bases; unmatched junction bases: 13. CDR3 loop: CASSLKASGRYSLEQYF. CDR3 DNA: TGTGCCAGCAGTTTAAAGGCTAGCGGGAGATATTCTCTCGAGCAGTACTTC. Together with reference TRBV28 and TRBJ2-7, the CDR3 gives the full variable domain: DVKVTQSSRYLVKRTGEKVFLECVQDMDHENMFWYRQDPGLGLRLIYFSYDVKMKEKGDIPEGYSVSREKKERFSLILESASTNQTSMYLCASSLKASGRYSLEQYFGPGTRLTVT.

V and J are TRBV6-5 and TRBJ2-2; D may be TRBD2 (6 bases). The CDR3 loop spans 12 amino acids. The V end lost 11 bases, the J end lost 7 bases, and 14 bases lay between the germline ends. Germline assignment: CDR1 MNHEY and CDR2 SVGAGI. The CDR3 loop reads CAGGERGGELFF. The CDR3 nucleotides read TGTGCCGGCGGGGAGCGCGGCGGGGAGCTGTTTTTT.

The gene calls are TRBV7-2 and TRBJ2-7, with a weak D call TRBD1 (5 bases). The CDR3 loop spans 12 amino acids. In germline, CDR1 is SGHTA, CDR2 FQGNSA. The V and J ends lost 2 bases and 6 bases respectively, with 8 bases between them. For the CDR3, the DNA is TGTGCCAGCAGCTTACCAGGGCGCGAGCAGTACTTC. Translating it yields CASSLPGREQYF.

The V and J genes are TRBV27 and TRBJ1-2; D may be TRBD1 (6 bases). CDR1 is MNHEY, CDR2 SMNVEV, per germline (reference sequence). The CDR3 has 13 amino acids. V was clipped by 5 bases and J by 8 bases, with 15 bases between them. This CDR3 reads CASSQQGVDGYTF. CDR3 bases: TGTGCCAGCAGTCAACAGGGAGTTGACGGCTACACCTTC.

This chain links TRBV6-5 with TRBJ1-1, with a possible D match to TRBD1 (5 bases). The CDR3 has 14 amino acids. The germline V and J ends were trimmed by 6 bases and 0 bases, with 11 bases remaining between them. Germline CDR1 is MNHEY and CDR2 is SVGAGI. DNA for the CDR3: TGTGCCAGCAGAGGGACGGATATGAACACTGAAGCTTTCTTT. It encodes CASRGTDMNTEAFF.

Concerning this clone itself: Compared with germline, one end of the junction differs, possibly owing to a read error. The rearrangement links TRBV4-2 to TRBJ1-2; 7 nucleotides agree with TRBD1. Germline-derived CDR1 and CDR2 are LGHNA and YNFKEQ. The CDR3 loop spans 17 amino acids. In DNA, the CDR3 is TGTGCCAGCAGACAAGGGGGTGTAGGACGACAGGGCTATGGCTACACCTTC. Translated: CASRQGGVGRQGYGYTF.